The source of this T cell receptor beta chain is a study of blood T cell repertoires in COVID-19. Study information: The United States, Italy and Spain supplied acute and convalescent COVID-19 samples. Nucleic acid was either cDNA or gDNA, and it came from T cells, B-cell-depleted T cells, or PBMCs.

Per the authors' pipeline: Using reference gene primer amplification, nucleated cell counts were estimated. Only in-frame clones appear in the TCRdb table, and some are missing; sequencing was by immunoSEQ multiplex PCR. D and trimming come from the DNA, and the V and J calls and clone size come from that table. Of roughly 100,000 clones listed, 87% are singletons. The CDR3 is made up of 15 amino acids. The V gene's germline CDR1 is MDHEN and CDR2 SYDVKM. V shed 4 bases and J 1 base; nucleotides not matched to a gene: 4. The chain carries TRBV28 and TRBJ2-3; 8 bases align to TRBD2. The sequence came from a man aged 50-60 years in a cohort sampled during active COVID-19. The sample taken for sequencing was peripheral blood. The CDR3 is CASSSPGGGTDTQYF. The CDR3 coding sequence is TGTGCCAGCAGTTCCCCGGGGGGGGGCACAGATACGCAGTATTTT.